These 18 T cell receptor beta chains originate from one sample sequenced in a study of blood T cell repertoires in COVID-19 (dated by TCRdb to about 2020). The method was the immunoSEQ multiplex PCR assay. TCRdb carries this immuneACCESS record with in-frame sequences only. Its versions omit some clonotypes, under half of them owing to an unresolved V gene in the studies checked, with the rest unexplained. This sample gives 200,000 to 300,000 clones in total; 88% of them show up just once. The top ten clones comprise around 0.67% of the sample. The sequencing input was peripheral blood. These receptor sequences come from a human donor in a cohort sampled during active COVID-19.

This rearrangement joins TRBV7-2 to TRBJ1-1; the D gene is possibly TRBD1 (5 bases). Trimming pared 4 bases from V and 8 bases from J, leaving 17 bases between. The CDR3 contains 14 residues. Per germline, CDR1 SGHTA and CDR2 FQGNSA. Here the CDR3 reads CASSSQPGGGEAFF. The CDR3 nucleotides read TGTGCCAGCAGCTCCCAGCCTGGGGGAGGAGAAGCTTTCTTT.

The V and J genes are TRBV3-1 (or the pseudogene TRBV3-2) and TRBJ1-3, with D possibly matching TRBD1 (6 bases). The CDR3 extends over 14 amino acids. CDR1 is LGHDT, CDR2 YNNKEL, per germline (reference sequence). V shed 5 bases and J shed 4 bases, with 12 bases lying between them. The CDR3 nucleotides are TGTGCCAGCAGCTTTGGACAGTCGGGAAACACCATATATTTT. Translated: CASSFGQSGNTIYF.

The chain combines TRBV4-3 with TRBJ2-7; D is perhaps TRBD2 (6 bases). The length of the CDR3 is 16 residues. V lost 1 base, J lost 3 bases, and 16 bases lay in between. Germline CDR1 and CDR2: LGHNA and YSLEER. Here the CDR3 reads CASSQGRGRYNYEQYF. The CDR3 nucleotides are TGCGCCAGCAGCCAAGGGCGGGGCCGATATAACTACGAGCAGTACTTC.

The V call is TRBV9, the J call TRBJ1-2; 11 positions match TRBD1. Germline assignment: CDR1 SGDLS and CDR2 YYNGEE. V trimming: 4 bases; J trimming: 5 bases; junction bases outside the gene matches: 4. This CDR3 region has 14 residues. CDR3 residues: CASSPGQGAYGYTF. The DNA for the CDR3 is TGTGCCAGCAGCCCCGGACAGGGGGCTTATGGCTACACCTTC.

The chain has TRBV5-1 and TRBJ1-2; 8 bases fit TRBD1. The CDR3 sequence is 13 residues long. Trimming took 2 bases from V and 5 from J; bases not matched to a gene: 2. Per the germline V gene, CDR1 is SGHRS and CDR2 is YFSETQ. DNA of the CDR3: TGCGCCAGCAGCTTACAGGGGGATTATGGCTACACCTTC. This gives the protein CASSLQGDYGYTF.

The gene calls are TRBV19 and TRBJ1-1; 7 bases are a match to TRBD1. The CDR3 runs 14 residues. CDR1 LNHDA and CDR2 SQIVND come from the germline V gene (reference sequence). V lost 10 bases, J lost 4 bases, and 12 bases stayed unmatched. DNA of the CDR3: TGTGCCACTTACTCCGGGACAGACACCACTGAAGCTTTCTTT. Encoded protein: CATYSGTDTTEAFF.

J is TRBJ2-1 and V is TRBV6-5; 10 bases are a match to TRBD1. This CDR3 is 15 amino acids long. The germline V gene has CDR1 MNHEY and CDR2 SVGAGI. The V and J ends lost 6 bases and 4 bases, in that order; junction bases with no gene match: 6. For the CDR3, the DNA is TGTGCCAGCAGCTCTCCGGGACAGGGGTACAATGAGCAGTTCTTC. Its translation: CASSSPGQGYNEQFF.

The chain links TRBV11-3 to TRBJ2-7, with D possibly TRBD2 on 5 matching bases. Trimming shortened V by 5 bases and J by 7 bases, and 12 bases separated the two germline ends. Germline V gene data show CDR1 as SGHNT and CDR2 as YENEEA. The CDR3 has 12 amino acids. CDR3 nucleotides: TGTGCCAGCAGCCTAGGCCGAGGGGAGCAGTACTTC. Its protein is CASSLGRGEQYF. The whole variable domain, remainder taken from reference TRBV11-3 and TRBJ2-7, is EAGVVQSPRYKIIEKKQPVAFWCNPISGHNTLYWYLQNLGQGPELLIRYENEEAVDDSQLPKDRFSAERLKGVDSTLKIQPAELGDSAVYLCASSLGRGEQYFGPGTRLTVT.

The chain employs TRBV7-2 and TRBJ2-7; D remains unclear. CDR3 length: 15 amino acids. Per the germline V gene, CDR1 is SGHTA and CDR2 is FQGNSA. V lost 7 bases and J 2 bases, leaving 18 bases between the germline ends. DNA of the CDR3: TGTGCCAGCATCCCCTCGTCGCAGGCCGCCTACGAGCAGTACTTC. It translates to CASIPSSQAAYEQYF.

V gene TRBV28 combines with J gene TRBJ2-2; 8 bases are a match to TRBD1. Germline CDR1 MDHEN, CDR2 SYDVKM. With 8 bases clipped from V and 4 bases from J, the junction kept 6 bases outside the gene matches. The CDR3 spans 14 residues. In nucleotides, the CDR3 is TGTGCCAGCGGAGGACAGGGAAGCACCGGGGAGCTGTTTTTT. Amino acids: CASGGQGSTGELFF.

This chain links TRBV7-9 with TRBJ1-1, with D tentatively TRBD1 (6 bases). CDR1 SEHNR and CDR2 FQNEAQ come from the germline V gene (reference sequence). V lost 1 base and J lost 4, with 7 bases in between. CDR3 size: 13 residues. As DNA, the CDR3 is TGTGCCAGCAGCTTAGGACAGGCCACTGAAGCTTTCTTT. It yields the protein CASSLGQATEAFF. The entire variable domain, with the rest obtained from reference TRBV7-9 and TRBJ1-1, is as follows: DTGVSQNPRHKITKRGQNVTFRCDPISEHNRLYWYRQTLGQGPEFLTYFQNEAQLEKSRLLSDRFSAERPKGSFSTLEIQRTEQGDSAMYLCASSLGQATEAFFGQGTRLTVV.

The chain joins TRBV6-5 to TRBJ1-2; 8 positions match TRBD1. CDR1 MNHEY and CDR2 SVGAGI come from the germline V gene. The junction had 11 bases not matched to a gene; V was cut back by 6 bases and J by 8 bases. This CDR3 has 14 residues. The CDR3 bases are TGTGCCAGCAGGCGGACAGGGCATGATGAGGGCTACACCTTC. Protein sequence: CASRRTGHDEGYTF.

This clone has more than one count but fewer than ten. The chain carries TRBV5-1 and TRBJ2-5, with D hard to call. Trimming left V 2 bases short and J 1 base short, with 9 bases between. The CDR3 covers 14 residues. Germline V gene data show CDR1 as SGHRS and CDR2 as YFSETQ. The DNA for the CDR3 is TGCGCCAGCAGCTTCAAGCGTGGCCAAGAGACCCAGTACTTC. It encodes CASSFKRGQETQYF.

This rearrangement joins TRBV19 to TRBJ2-7, with 11 bases that match TRBD1. The CDR3 runs to 15 residues. Trimming at V came to 5 bases and at J to 2 bases, leaving 5 bases not matched to a gene. Germline V gene lookup returns CDR1 LNHDA and CDR2 SQIVND (reference sequence). The CDR3 loop is CASSSGQGGPYEQYF. The CDR3 DNA reads as TGTGCCAGTAGTTCGGGACAGGGGGGTCCCTACGAGCAGTACTTC.

This chain uses TRBV13 with TRBJ2-7; no definite D call. Trimming cost V 5 bases and J 1 base, with 15 bases left between them. CDR1 and CDR2 from the germline V gene are PRHDT and FYEKMQ (reference sequence). The CDR3 is made up of 15 amino acids. The CDR3 sequence is CASSPRRGTSYEQYF. In DNA, the CDR3 is TGTGCCAGCAGCCCCAGAAGAGGTACTTCCTACGAGCAGTACTTC.

This sequence joins TRBV18 and TRBJ2-7; TRBD2 might be the D (7 bases). The CDR3 loop spans 13 amino acids. V was pared by 5 bases and J by 2 bases, with 10 bases between. Germline CDR1 reads KGHSH; CDR2 reads LQKENI. As DNA, the CDR3 is TGTGCCAGCTCAAGCGGGACACCCTACGAGCAGTACTTC. This gives the protein CASSSGTPYEQYF. The full variable domain, rest sourced from reference TRBV18 and TRBJ2-7, is NAGVMQNPRHLVRRRGQEARLRCSPMKGHSHVYWYRQLPEEGLKFMVYLQKENIIDESGMPKERFSAEFPKEGPSILRIQQVVRGDSAAYFCASSSGTPYEQYFGPGTRLTVT.

J is TRBJ1-2 and V is TRBV18; no reliable D call. The germline V and J ends were trimmed by 0 bases and 0 bases, with 5 bases remaining between them. The germline gives CDR1 KGHSH, CDR2 LQKENI. CDR3 size: 14 residues. DNA for the CDR3: TGTGCCAGCTCACCACCGTCGGCTAACTATGGCTACACCTTC. Residues: CASSPPSANYGYTF. Using reference TRBV18 and TRBJ1-2 for the parts outside the CDR3, the full variable domain is NAGVMQNPRHLVRRRGQEARLRCSPMKGHSHVYWYRQLPEEGLKFMVYLQKENIIDESGMPKERFSAEFPKEGPSILRIQQVVRGDSAAYFCASSPPSANYGYTFGSGTRLTVV.

V is TRBV19 and J is TRBJ1-1, with 11 bases lining up with TRBD1. V gave up 1 base and J gave up 0 bases; unmatched junction bases: 7. This CDR3 comprises 18 residues. Looked up from germline, CDR1 is LNHDA and CDR2 is SQIVND (reference sequence). CDR3 sequence reads: CASSIGQGQGGVNTEAFF. In nucleotides, the CDR3 is TGTGCCAGTAGTATAGGCCAGGGACAGGGGGGAGTGAACACTGAAGCTTTCTTT.